The 2 T cell receptor beta chains below were found in one sample sequenced in a study of T cells in Graves' hyperthyroidism and ophthalmopathy. Amplification targeted TCR beta CDR3 regions from RNA transcripts. The TCR CDR3 was amplified in a first-round RT-PCR using the HTBI primer set. TCRdb itself ran the multiplex PCR reads through MiXCR, one entry per CDR3 protein. The sample consists of approximately 360,000 distinct CDR3 sequences, more than 15% of them appearing once. Sequences were obtained from blood. The receptor source for this set is a woman aged 18-29 years with Graves' hyperthyroidism that later progressed to Graves' ophthalmopathy.

This clonotype was counted ten times or more. The chain uses TRBV9 and TRBJ2-1, with 9 bases lining up with TRBD2. The CDR3 covers 13 residues. J lost 9 bases, V lost 3 bases, and 4 bases had no gene match. Looked up from germline, CDR1 is SGDLS and CDR2 is YYNGEE. The CDR3 region is CASSAGTSSEQFF. Here the CDR3 DNA reads TGTGCCAGCAGCGCCGGGACTAGCAGTGAGCAGTTCTTC.

A note on this clonotype: Compared with germline, one end of the junction differs, possibly owing to a read error. This chain uses TRBV5-6 with TRBJ2-1; D tentatively reads TRBD1 or TRBD2 (5 bases each). The length of the CDR3 is 11 residues. Per the germline V gene, CDR1 is SGHDT and CDR2 is YYEEEE. DNA for the CDR3: TGTGCCGGCAGCTCAGGGACGCCGGAGTTCTTC. Its protein is CAGSSGTPEFF.